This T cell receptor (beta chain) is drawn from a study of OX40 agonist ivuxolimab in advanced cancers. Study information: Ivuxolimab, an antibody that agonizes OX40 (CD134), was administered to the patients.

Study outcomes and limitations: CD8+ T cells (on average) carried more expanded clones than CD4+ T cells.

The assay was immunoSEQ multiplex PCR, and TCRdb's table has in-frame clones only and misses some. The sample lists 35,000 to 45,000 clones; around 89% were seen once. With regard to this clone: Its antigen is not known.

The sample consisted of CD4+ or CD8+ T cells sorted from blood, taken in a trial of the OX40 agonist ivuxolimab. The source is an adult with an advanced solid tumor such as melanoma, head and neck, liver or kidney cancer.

CDR3 DNA sequence: TGCGCCAGCAGCGCAGGACGCGGAAGCACAGATACGCAGTATTTT. This sequence encodes CASSAGRGSTDTQYF. This chain connects TRBV10-1 to TRBJ2-3; D is unresolved. The germline V gene has CDR1 WNHNN and CDR2 SYGVQD (reference sequence). CDR3 length: 15 amino acids. Deletions cut 6 bases from V and 0 bases from J, with 13 bases between.